This entry lists 8 T cell receptor beta chains sequenced from one sample in a study of blood T cell repertoires in COVID-19. The method was immunoSEQ multiplex PCR; TCRdb's version includes in-frame clones alone and lacks a portion of them. The table has roughly 150,000 clones, approximately 91% seen once; the top ten hold about 5%. The sample was peripheral blood. These receptor sequences come from a man aged 18 to 29 with COVID-19, enrolled during active disease.

Of note for this clone: The junction and the germline gene differ at one end; a read error may be behind it. The V call is TRBV6-7, the J call TRBJ1-4; TRBD1 aligns across 8 bases. TRBV6-7 is annotated as an ORF whose role is uncertain. The CDR3 has 16 residues. For the CDR3, the DNA is TGTGCCAGCCCTTCCCAATGGCAGGGGGCTAAAGAAAAACTGTTTTTT. It encodes CASPSQWQGAKEKLFF.

This sequence joins TRBV5-1 and TRBJ2-1; 8 nucleotides agree with TRBD1. The CDR3 is 16 amino acids. Unmatched junction bases numbered 3, after V lost 1 base and J lost 0 bases. Germline CDR1 SGHRS, CDR2 YFSETQ. This CDR3 is CASSLTGTGSYNEQFF. For the CDR3, the DNA is TGCGCCAGCAGCTTGACCGGGACAGGCTCCTACAATGAGCAGTTCTTC.

This sequence joins TRBV9 and TRBJ1-3; D gene uncertain. The CDR3 is 14 amino acids. The V end was cut by 4 bases, the J end by 2 bases, with 10 bases between. CDR1 and CDR2 from the germline V gene are SGDLS and YYNGEE. CDR3 bases: TGTGCCAGCAGCTATACAACTACTGGAAACACCATATATTTT. Its protein product is CASSYTTTGNTIYF.

CDR3 bases: TGTGCCAGCAGCTCTGGACAGGAGGCGACCGGGGAGCTGTTTTTT. Amino acid sequence: CASSSGQEATGELFF. The chain combines TRBV6-5 with TRBJ2-2, with 7 bases fitting TRBD1. CDR3 length equals 15 residues. Germline CDR1 is MNHEY and CDR2 is SVGAGI. Germline trimming cut 6 bases from V and 5 bases from J; bases unmatched to any gene: 9.

The V call is TRBV5-4, the J call TRBJ2-3; tentative D call: TRBD2 (6 bases). Germline V gene lookup returns CDR1 SGHNT and CDR2 YYREEE (reference sequence). There are 15 residues in the CDR3. V was cut by 3 bases and J by 2 bases, with 13 bases left in between. CDR3 nucleotide sequence: TGTGCCAGCAGCTCGGGACTGAAAAACACAGATACGCAGTATTTT. It codes for CASSSGLKNTDTQYF. The full variable domain, with the rest looked up from reference TRBV5-4 and TRBJ2-3, is ETGVTQSPTHLIKTRGQQVTLRCSSQSGHNTVSWYQQALGQGPQFIFQYYREEENGRGNFPPRFSGLQFPNYSSELNVNALELDDSALYLCASSSGLKNTDTQYFGPGTRLTVL.

This sequence joins TRBV5-1 and TRBJ2-3, with 8 nucleotides matching TRBD1. Germline CDR1 is SGHRS and CDR2 is YFSETQ. Trimming at V came to 5 bases and at J to 4 bases, leaving 9 bases not matched to a gene. The CDR3 is 15 residues long. CDR3 DNA sequence: TGCGCCAGCAGACCCACGGACAGGGCCGCAGATACGCAGTATTTT. It is translated as CASRPTDRAADTQYF.

The J gene is TRBJ1-1, the V gene TRBV10-2, with unresolved D. The CDR3 spans 15 residues. Germline V CDR1 and CDR2: WSHSY, SAAADI. The V end was cut by 0 bases, the J end by 2 bases, with 10 bases between. The CDR3 is CASSESPGVNTEAFF. The CDR3 DNA reads TGCGCCAGCAGTGAGTCACCAGGCGTTAACACTGAAGCTTTCTTT.

The V and J genes are TRBV5-1 and TRBJ1-6, with D possibly matching TRBD1 (6 bases). CDR3 length: 15 amino acids. V shed 4 bases and J shed 8 bases, with 16 bases lying between them. Germline V gene data show CDR1 as SGHRS and CDR2 as YFSETQ. Here the CDR3 DNA reads TGCGCCAGCAGCACGACCTCAGGGGCTTATTCACCCCTCCACTTT. Amino acids: CASSTTSGAYSPLHF. The full variable domain, completed using reference TRBV5-1 and TRBJ1-6, is KAGVTQTPRYLIKTRGQQVTLSCSPISGHRSVSWYQQTPGQGLQFLFEYFSETQRNKGNFPGRFSGRQFSNSRSEMNVSTLELGDSALYLCASSTTSGAYSPLHFGNGTRLTVT.